This T cell receptor beta chain was sequenced during a study of blood T cell repertoires in COVID-19. Only one count was recorded for this clone. Generated by immunoSEQ multiplex PCR, the TCRdb table keeps only in-frame clones and is missing some. The data contain under 500,000 clones, approximately 90% of them singletons. The CDR3 totals 14 residues. Germline CDR1 reads MGHRA; CDR2 reads YSYEKL. Trimming cost V 4 bases and J 2 bases; bases outside gene matches: 4. Sequenced: peripheral blood. The chain has TRBV4-1 and TRBJ2-5; 7 bases agree with TRBD1. The receptor was isolated from a woman in her thirties with acute or convalescent COVID-19. The CDR3 reads CASSLADRQETQYF. The CDR3 DNA follows: TGCGCCAGCAGCCTTGCGGACAGGCAAGAGACCCAGTACTTC.